This T cell receptor (beta chain) is drawn from a study of shared clonotypes between healthy human individuals. Study-level information: CD8 memory received one plate per donor, CD8 naive two, CD4 memory three and CD4 naive three. Study-wide results and caveats: Non-shared clonotypes were found to have lower generation probabilities than the clonotypes that were shared by all four of the sorted-subset donors.

Naive CD8 cells comprised CD45RO-negative, CCR7-positively selected cells, excluding terminally differentiated effector memory CD45RA+ cells. This clone was counted a single time. The antigen remains unidentified. Germline V gene sequence: CDR1 MDHEN, CDR2 SYDVKM. The CDR3 is 15 amino acids. V was shortened by 3 bases and J by 2 bases, with 12 bases between the two germline ends. The assay was immunoSEQ multiplex PCR, and TCRdb's table has in-frame clones only and misses some. Seen here are about 2.2 million clones, around 93% observed once, and the top ten hold 1.5% to 2%. Sequencing used naive CD8+ T cells from PBMCs. The V and J genes are TRBV28 and TRBJ2-3, with a possible D match to TRBD2 (5 bases). This receptor was obtained from a man younger than 30 in good health. Some clones in this sample may be carry-over from other donors' samples. CDR3 in DNA: TGTGCCAGCAGTTTCGCCAGCGGATACACAGATACGCAGTATTTT. Protein: CASSFASGYTDTQYF.